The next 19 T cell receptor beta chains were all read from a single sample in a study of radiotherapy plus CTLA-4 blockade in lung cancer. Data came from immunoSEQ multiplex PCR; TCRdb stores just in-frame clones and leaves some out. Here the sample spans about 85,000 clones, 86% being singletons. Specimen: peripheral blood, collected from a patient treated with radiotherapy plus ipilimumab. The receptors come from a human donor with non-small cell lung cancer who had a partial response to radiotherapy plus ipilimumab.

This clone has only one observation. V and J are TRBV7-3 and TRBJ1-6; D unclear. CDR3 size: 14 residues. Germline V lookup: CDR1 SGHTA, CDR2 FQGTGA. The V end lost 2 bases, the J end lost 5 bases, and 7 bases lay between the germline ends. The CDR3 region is CASSLLADNSPLHF. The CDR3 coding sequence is TGTGCCAGCAGCTTACTGGCGGATAATTCACCCCTCCACTTT.

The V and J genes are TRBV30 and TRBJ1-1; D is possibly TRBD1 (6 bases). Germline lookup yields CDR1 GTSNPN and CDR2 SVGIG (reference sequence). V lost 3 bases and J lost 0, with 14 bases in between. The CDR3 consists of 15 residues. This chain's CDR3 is CAWSFLDRLNTEAFF. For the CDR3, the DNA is TGTGCCTGGAGCTTCCTCGACAGGCTGAACACTGAAGCTTTCTTT.

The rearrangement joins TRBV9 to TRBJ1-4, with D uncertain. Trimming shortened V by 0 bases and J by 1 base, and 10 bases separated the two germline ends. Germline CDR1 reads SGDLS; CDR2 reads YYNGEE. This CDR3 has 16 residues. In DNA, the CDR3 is TGTGCCAGCAGCGTAGGGGGAGGAGGAACTAATGAAAAACTGTTTTTT. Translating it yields CASSVGGGGTNEKLFF.

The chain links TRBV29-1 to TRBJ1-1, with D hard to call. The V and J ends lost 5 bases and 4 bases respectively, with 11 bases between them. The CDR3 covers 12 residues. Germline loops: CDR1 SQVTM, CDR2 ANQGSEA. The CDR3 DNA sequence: TGCAGCGTTCGGGAGGCCGCCACTGAAGCTTTCTTT. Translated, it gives CSVREAATEAFF.

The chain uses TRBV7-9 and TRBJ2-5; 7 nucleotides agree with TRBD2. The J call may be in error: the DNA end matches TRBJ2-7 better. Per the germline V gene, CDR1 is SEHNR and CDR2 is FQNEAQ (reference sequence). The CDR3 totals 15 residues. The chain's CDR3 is CASSPQASGTYEQYF. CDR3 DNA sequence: TGTGCCAGCAGCCCTCAGGCTAGCGGAACCTACGAGCAGTACTTC.

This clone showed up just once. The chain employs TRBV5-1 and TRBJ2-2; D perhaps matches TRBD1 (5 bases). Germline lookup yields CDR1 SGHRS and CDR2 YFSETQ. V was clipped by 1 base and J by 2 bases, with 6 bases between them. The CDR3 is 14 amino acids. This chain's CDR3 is CASSLQGNTGELFF. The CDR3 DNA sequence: TGCGCCAGCAGCTTGCAGGGTAACACCGGGGAGCTGTTTTTT.

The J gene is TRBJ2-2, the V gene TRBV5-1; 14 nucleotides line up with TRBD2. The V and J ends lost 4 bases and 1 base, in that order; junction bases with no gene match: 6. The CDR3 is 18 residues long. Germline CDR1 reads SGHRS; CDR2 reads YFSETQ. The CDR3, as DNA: TGCGCCAGCAGCAAGGGACTAGCGGGGGACTTGAACACCGGGGAGCTGTTTTTT. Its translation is CASSKGLAGDLNTGELFF.

For the CDR3, the DNA is TGTGCCAGCAGCAACCGACTAGCGTTGAGCTCCTACAATGAGCAGTTCTTC. Translation: CASSNRLALSSYNEQFF. This rearrangement joins TRBV5-6 to TRBJ2-1, with 8 positions matching TRBD2. V shed 4 bases, J shed 0 bases, and the junction held 9 bases outside the gene matches. The germline V gene has CDR1 SGHDT and CDR2 YYEEEE. CDR3 length equals 17 residues.

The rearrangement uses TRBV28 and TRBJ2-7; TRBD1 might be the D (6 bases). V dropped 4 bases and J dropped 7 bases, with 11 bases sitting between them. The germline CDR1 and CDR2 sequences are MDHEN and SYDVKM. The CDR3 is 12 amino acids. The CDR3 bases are TGTGCCAGCAGTTCGGCCCAGGGGGAGCAGTACTTC. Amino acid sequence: CASSSAQGEQYF.

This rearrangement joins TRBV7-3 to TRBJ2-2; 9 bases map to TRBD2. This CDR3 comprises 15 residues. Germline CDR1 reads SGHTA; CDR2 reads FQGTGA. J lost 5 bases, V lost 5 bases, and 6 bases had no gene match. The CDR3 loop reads CASSKREAGTGELFF. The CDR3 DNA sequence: TGTGCCAGCAGCAAGCGGGAGGCGGGAACCGGGGAGCTGTTTTTT. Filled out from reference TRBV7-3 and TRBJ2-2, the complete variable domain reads GAGVSQTPSNKVTEKGKYVELRCDPISGHTALYWYRQSLGQGPEFLIYFQGTGAADDSGLPNDRFFAVRPEGSVSTLKIQRTERGDSAVYLCASSKREAGTGELFFGEGSRLTVL.

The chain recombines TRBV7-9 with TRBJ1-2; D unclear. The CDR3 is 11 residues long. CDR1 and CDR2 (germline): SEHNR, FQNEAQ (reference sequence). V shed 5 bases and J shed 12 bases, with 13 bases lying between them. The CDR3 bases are TGTGCCAGCAGCCAGGAACGTATCGACACCTTC. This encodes CASSQERIDTF.

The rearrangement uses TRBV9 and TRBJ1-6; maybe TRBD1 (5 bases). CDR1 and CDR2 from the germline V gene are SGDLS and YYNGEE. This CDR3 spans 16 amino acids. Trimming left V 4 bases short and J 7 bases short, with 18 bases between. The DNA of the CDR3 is TGTGCCAGCAGCCCTCAACCCGCAGGGAAGAATTCACCCCTCCACTTT. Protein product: CASSPQPAGKNSPLHF.

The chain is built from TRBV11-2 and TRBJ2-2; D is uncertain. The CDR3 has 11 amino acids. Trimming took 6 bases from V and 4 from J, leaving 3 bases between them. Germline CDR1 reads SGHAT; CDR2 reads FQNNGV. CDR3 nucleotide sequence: TGTGCCAGCAGTAGCACCGGGGAGCTGTTTTTT. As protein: CASSSTGELFF.

CDR3 amino acids: CASTTGGFRDTQYF. DNA for the CDR3: TGTGCCAGCACGACAGGAGGCTTTAGAGATACGCAGTATTTT. The rearrangement joins TRBV2 to TRBJ2-3; the D gene is possibly TRBD1 (6 bases). CDR3 length equals 14 residues. V lost 7 bases to trimming and J lost 5 bases, with 16 bases between them. CDR1 is SNHLY, CDR2 FYNNEI, per germline.

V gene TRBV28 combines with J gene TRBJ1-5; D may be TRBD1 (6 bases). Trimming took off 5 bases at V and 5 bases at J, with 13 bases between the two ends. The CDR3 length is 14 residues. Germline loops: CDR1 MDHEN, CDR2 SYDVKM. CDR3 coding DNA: TGTGCCAGCAGTACGGGGGGCAGTCATCAGCCCCAGCATTTT. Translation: CASSTGGSHQPQHF.

CDR3 residues: CASSAEQGANTDTQYF. CDR3 nucleotides: TGTGCCAGCAGTGCCGAACAGGGGGCTAACACAGATACGCAGTATTTT. This chain joins TRBV2 and TRBJ2-3; the match to TRBD1 covers 9 bases. This CDR3 region has 16 residues. Losses at the gene ends were 4 bases for V and 2 bases for J; bases not matched to a gene: 7. Germline values: CDR1 SNHLY, CDR2 FYNNEI.

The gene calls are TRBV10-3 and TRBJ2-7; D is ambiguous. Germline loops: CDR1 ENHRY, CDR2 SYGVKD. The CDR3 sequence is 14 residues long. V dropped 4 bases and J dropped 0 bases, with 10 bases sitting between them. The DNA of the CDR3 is TGTGCCATCAGTGGAGGCGTGAGCTCCTACGAGCAGTACGTC. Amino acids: CAISGGVSSYEQYV.

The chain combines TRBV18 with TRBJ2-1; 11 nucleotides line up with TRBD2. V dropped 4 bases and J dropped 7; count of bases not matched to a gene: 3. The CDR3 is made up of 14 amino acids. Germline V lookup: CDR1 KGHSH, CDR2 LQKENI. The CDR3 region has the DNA TGTGCCAGCTCACGGACTAGCGGGCTTAATGAGCAGTTCTTC. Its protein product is CASSRTSGLNEQFF.

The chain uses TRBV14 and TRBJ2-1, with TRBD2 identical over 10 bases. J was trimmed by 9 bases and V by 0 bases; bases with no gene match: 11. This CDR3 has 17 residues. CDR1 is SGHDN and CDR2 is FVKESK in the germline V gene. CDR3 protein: CASSQDGLAAAEGEQFF. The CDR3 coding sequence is TGTGCCAGCAGCCAAGACGGACTAGCGGCAGCTGAAGGTGAGCAGTTCTTC.